This TCR beta chain emerged from a study of blood T cell repertoires in COVID-19. Turning to the study itself: There were acute and convalescent COVID-19 samples, and they came from the United States, Italy and Spain.

As regards this clone: Other nucleotide sequences from this sample produce the same CDR3.

Looked up from germline, CDR1 is MNHEY and CDR2 is SVGAGI. Trimming cost V 6 bases and J 5 bases; bases outside gene matches: 5. CDR3 length equals 14 residues. Under the authors' procedure: Amplification with reference gene primers provided the estimates of nucleated cell counts. The data were produced by immunoSEQ multiplex PCR, yet TCRdb's version contains in-frame clones alone and is incomplete. V and J calls and clone size are given by that table; D and trimming were obtained from the DNA. The data show 150,000 or so clones, roughly 90% seen once. This rearrangement joins TRBV6-5 to TRBJ1-2, with 11 nucleotides matching TRBD1. The sequence was collected from a man in his 60s with active or convalescent COVID-19. Sequencing used peripheral blood. CDR3 region: CASSQGQGGYGYTF. The CDR3 DNA reads TGTGCCAGCAGCCAGGGACAGGGGGGATATGGCTACACCTTC.